This T cell receptor (beta chain) was found in a study of untreated major depressive disorder. Clones were sequenced by immunoSEQ multiplex PCR, and TCRdb holds only the in-frame ones, with some missing. The table lists 20,000 to 25,000 clones, around 87% of them singletons. The junction had 8 bases not matched to a gene; V was cut back by 6 bases and J by 2 bases. The CDR3 has 17 residues. Germline CDR1 and CDR2: SGHAT and FQNNGV. This rearrangement joins TRBV11-2 to TRBJ2-2; 11 positions agree with TRBD1. Sequenced sample: CD4+ T cells from PBMCs. The source is a woman younger than 45 in good health. CDR3 region: CASRKAGTGGNTGELFF. CDR3 DNA sequence: TGTGCCAGCAGAAAGGCCGGGACAGGGGGAAACACCGGGGAGCTGTTTTTT.